This TCR beta chain comes out of a study of beta chain features in type 1 diabetes. As every portion of the isolated RNA was reverse transcribed, the sequencing read expressed TCRB transcripts. Sequenced by immunoSEQ multiplex PCR; TCRdb stores in-frame clones only, minus some. Of around 250,000 clones in the sample, approximately 14% are singletons; the top ten hold more than 0.02%. Trimming took 5 bases from V and 4 from J, leaving 14 bases between them. The CDR3 is made up of 15 amino acids. Germline-derived CDR1 and CDR2 are PRHDT and FYEKMQ (reference sequence). The V and J genes are TRBV13 and TRBJ2-2; possible D gene TRBD2, 5 bases. The sequencing input was naive CD4+ T cells from blood. The sequence derives from a woman aged 40 to 50 in good health. CDR3 in amino acids: CASSLGGGGTGELFF. CDR3 DNA sequence: TGTGCCAGCAGCCTTGGCGGAGGAGGCACCGGGGAGCTGTTTTTT.